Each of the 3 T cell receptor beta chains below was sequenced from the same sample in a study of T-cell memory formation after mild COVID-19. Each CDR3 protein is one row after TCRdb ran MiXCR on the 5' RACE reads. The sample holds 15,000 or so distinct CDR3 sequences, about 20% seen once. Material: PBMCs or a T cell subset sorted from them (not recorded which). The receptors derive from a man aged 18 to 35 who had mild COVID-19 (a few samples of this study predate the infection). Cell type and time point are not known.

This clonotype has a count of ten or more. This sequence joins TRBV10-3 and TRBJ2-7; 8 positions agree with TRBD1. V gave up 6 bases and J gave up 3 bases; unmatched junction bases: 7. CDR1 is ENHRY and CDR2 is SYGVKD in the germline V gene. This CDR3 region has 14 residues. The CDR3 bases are TGTGCCATCAGGGATGACAGGGGTGACTACGAGCAGTACTTC. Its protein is CAIRDDRGDYEQYF.

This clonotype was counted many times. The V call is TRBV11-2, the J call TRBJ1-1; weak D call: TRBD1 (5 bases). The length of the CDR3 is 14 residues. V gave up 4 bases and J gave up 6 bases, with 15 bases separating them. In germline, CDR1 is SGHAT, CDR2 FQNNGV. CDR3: CASSSPAGSPEAFF. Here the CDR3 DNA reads TGTGCCAGCAGCTCCCCGGCAGGGTCGCCTGAAGCTTTCTTT.

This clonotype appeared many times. CDR3 sequence: CATSDLSAGGVREQFF. CDR3 nucleotides: TGTGCCACCAGTGATTTGTCAGCGGGGGGAGTGCGTGAGCAGTTCTTC. The rearrangement joins TRBV24-1 to TRBJ2-1, with 9 bases identical to TRBD2. The CDR3 sequence is 16 residues long. Germline V gene lookup returns CDR1 KGHDR and CDR2 SFDVKD. The junction had 8 bases not matched to a gene; V was cut back by 0 bases and J by 9 bases.